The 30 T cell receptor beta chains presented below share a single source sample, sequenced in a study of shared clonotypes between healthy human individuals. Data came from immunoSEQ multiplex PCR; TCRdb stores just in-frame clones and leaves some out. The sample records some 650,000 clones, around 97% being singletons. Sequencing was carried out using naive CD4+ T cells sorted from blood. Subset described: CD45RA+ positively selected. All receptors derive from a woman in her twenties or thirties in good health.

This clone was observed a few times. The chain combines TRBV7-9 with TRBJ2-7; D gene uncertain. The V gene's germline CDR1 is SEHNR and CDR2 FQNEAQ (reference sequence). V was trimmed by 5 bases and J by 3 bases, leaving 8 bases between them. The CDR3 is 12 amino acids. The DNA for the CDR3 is TGTGCCAGCAGCCAAAGATACTACGAGCAGTACTTC. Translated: CASSQRYYEQYF.

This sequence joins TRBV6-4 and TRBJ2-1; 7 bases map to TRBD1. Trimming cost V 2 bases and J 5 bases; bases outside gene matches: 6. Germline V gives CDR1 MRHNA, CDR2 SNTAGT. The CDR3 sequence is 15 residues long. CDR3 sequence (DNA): TGTGCCAGCAGTGACAACCGACAGGGACACAATGAGCAGTTCTTC. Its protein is CASSDNRQGHNEQFF.

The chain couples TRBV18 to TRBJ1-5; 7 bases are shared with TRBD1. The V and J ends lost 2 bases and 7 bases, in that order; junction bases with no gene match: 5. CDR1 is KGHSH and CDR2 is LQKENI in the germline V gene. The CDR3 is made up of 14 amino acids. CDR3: CASSPVTGEQPQHF. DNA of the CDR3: TGTGCCAGCTCACCAGTAACAGGGGAACAGCCCCAGCATTTT.

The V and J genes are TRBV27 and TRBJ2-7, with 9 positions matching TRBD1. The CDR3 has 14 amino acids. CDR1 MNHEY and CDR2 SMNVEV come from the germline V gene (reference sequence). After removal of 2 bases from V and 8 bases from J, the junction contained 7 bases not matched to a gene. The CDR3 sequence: CASSLRTGVFKQYF. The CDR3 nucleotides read TGTGCCAGCAGTTTACGGACAGGGGTTTTCAAGCAGTACTTC.

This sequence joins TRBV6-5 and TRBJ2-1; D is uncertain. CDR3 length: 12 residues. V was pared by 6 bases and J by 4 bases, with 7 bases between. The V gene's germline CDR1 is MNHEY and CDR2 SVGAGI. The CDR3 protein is CASSTTYNEQFF. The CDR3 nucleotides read TGTGCCAGCAGCACTACTTACAATGAGCAGTTCTTC.

CDR3 coding DNA: TGTGCCAGCAGCCCCCGGTTGACTACAAACTATGGCTACACCTTC. As protein: CASSPRLTTNYGYTF. The J gene is TRBJ1-2, the V gene TRBV5-6; D gene ambiguous. V gave up 4 bases and J gave up 2 bases, with 15 bases separating them. Germline lookup yields CDR1 SGHDT and CDR2 YYEEEE. The CDR3 extends over 15 amino acids.

CDR3 sequence (DNA): TGTGCCAGCAGTTCGGAGCGAGACAGGGACACGTACTTC. This gives the protein CASSSERDRDTYF. The gene calls are TRBV27 and TRBJ2-4; 7 bases map to TRBD1. CDR1 is MNHEY and CDR2 is SMNVEV in the germline V gene (reference sequence). Germline trimming cut 4 bases from V and 15 bases from J; bases unmatched to any gene: 12. The CDR3 is 13 amino acids.

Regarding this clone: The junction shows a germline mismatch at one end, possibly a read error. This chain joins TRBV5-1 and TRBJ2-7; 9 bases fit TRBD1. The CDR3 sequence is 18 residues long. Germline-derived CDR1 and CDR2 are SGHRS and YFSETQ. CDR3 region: CASSSGKTAGDRDRVVDF. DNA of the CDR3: TGCGCCAGCAGCTCTGGAAAAACCGCGGGGGACAGGGATCGGGTCGTGGACTTC.

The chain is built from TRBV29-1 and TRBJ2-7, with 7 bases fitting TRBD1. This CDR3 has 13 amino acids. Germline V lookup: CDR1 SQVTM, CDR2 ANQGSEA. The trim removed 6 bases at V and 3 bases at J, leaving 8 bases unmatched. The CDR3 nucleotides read TGCAGCGTAATCCGGGACAGCAACTACGAGCAGTACTTC. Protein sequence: CSVIRDSNYEQYF.

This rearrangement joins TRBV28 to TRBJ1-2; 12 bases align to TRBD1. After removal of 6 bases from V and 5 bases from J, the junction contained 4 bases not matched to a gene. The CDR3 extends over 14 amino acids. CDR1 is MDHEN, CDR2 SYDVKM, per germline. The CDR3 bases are TGTGCCAGCAGGTCGGGACAGGGGGCGTATGGCTACACCTTC. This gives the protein CASRSGQGAYGYTF.

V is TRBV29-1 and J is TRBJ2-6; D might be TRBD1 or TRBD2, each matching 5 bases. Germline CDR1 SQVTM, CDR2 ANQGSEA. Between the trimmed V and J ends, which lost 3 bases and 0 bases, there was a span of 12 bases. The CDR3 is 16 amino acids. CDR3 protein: CSVDGDGTSGANVLTF. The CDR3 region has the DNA TGCAGCGTTGATGGGGACGGGACCTCTGGGGCCAACGTCCTGACTTTC.

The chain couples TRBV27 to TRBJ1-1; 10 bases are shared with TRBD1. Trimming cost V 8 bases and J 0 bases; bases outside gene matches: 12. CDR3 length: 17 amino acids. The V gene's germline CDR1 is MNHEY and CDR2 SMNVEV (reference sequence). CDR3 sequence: CASLPTGQGYLNTEAFF. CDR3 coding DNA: TGTGCCAGCCTACCCACGGGACAGGGGTATCTGAACACTGAAGCTTTCTTT.

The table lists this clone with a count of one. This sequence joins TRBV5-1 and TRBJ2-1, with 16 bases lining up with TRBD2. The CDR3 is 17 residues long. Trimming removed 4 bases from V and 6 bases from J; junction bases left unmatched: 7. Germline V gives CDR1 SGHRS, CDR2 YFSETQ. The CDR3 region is CASSTGLAGGLSNEQFF. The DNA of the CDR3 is TGCGCCAGCAGCACGGGACTAGCGGGAGGGTTAAGCAATGAGCAGTTCTTC.

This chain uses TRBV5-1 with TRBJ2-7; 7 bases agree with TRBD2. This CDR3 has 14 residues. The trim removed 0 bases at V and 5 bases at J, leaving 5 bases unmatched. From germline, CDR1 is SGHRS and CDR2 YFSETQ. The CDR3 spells CASSLGLASDEQYF. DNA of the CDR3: TGCGCCAGCAGCTTGGGACTAGCAAGCGACGAGCAGTACTTC.

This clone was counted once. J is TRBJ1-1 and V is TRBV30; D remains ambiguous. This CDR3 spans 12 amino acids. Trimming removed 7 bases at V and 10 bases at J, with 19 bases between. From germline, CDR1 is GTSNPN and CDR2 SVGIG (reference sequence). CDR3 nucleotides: TGTGCCTCGACCTCGGCGGGCTCCGGAGCTTTCTTT. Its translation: CASTSAGSGAFF.

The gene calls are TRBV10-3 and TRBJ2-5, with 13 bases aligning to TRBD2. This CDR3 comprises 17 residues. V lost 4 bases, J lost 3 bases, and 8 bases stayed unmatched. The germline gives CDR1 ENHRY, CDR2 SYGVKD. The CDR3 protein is CAISAGLAGVGEETQYF. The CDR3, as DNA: TGTGCCATCAGTGCAGGACTAGCGGGAGTTGGGGAAGAGACCCAGTACTTC.

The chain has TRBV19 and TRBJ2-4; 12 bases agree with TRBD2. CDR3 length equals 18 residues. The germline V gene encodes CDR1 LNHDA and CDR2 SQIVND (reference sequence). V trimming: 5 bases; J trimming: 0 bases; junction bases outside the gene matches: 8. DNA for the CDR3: TGTGCCAGTAGTGGGGGACTAGCGGGCGGGGTAGCCAAAAACATTCAGTACTTC. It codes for CASSGGLAGGVAKNIQYF.

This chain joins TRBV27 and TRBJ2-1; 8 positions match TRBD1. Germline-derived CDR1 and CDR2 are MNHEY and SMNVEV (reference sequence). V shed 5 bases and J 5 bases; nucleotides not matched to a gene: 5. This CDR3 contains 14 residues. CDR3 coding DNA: TGTGCCAGCAGTCCCAGGGGGCCCGACAATGAGCAGTTCTTC. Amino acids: CASSPRGPDNEQFF.

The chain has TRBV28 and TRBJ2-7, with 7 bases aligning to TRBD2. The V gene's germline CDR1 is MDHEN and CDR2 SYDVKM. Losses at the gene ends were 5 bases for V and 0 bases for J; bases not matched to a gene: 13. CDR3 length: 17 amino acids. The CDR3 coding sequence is TGTGCCAGCAGTCCCCCCGCTAGCGGTGTGAGCTCCTACGAGCAGTACTTC. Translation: CASSPPASGVSSYEQYF. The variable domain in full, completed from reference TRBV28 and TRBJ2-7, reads DVKVTQSSRYLVKRTGEKVFLECVQDMDHENMFWYRQDPGLGLRLIYFSYDVKMKEKGDIPEGYSVSREKKERFSLILESASTNQTSMYLCASSPPASGVSSYEQYFGPGTRLTVT.

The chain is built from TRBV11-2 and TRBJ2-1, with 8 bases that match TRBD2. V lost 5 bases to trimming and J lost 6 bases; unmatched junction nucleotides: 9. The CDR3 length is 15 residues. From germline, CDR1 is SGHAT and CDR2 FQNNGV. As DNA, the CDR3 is TGTGCCAGCAGCCTAACCTCGGGGGGGAGCAATGAGCAGTTCTTC. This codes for CASSLTSGGSNEQFF.

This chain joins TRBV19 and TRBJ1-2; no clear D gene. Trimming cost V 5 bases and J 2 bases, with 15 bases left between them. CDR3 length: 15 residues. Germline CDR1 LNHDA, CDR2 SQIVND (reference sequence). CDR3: CASSPGRIINYGYTF. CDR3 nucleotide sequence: TGTGCCAGTAGTCCGGGGAGAATAATCAACTATGGCTACACCTTC.

As DNA, the CDR3 is TGTGCCAGCAGTTTGCGGACGAACACTGAAGCTTTCTTT. Translating it yields CASSLRTNTEAFF. The V gene is TRBV6-6, the J gene TRBJ1-1; D unclear. V lost 4 bases and J lost 1, with 7 bases in between. Germline assignment: CDR1 MNHNY and CDR2 SVGAGI (reference sequence). The CDR3 runs 13 residues.

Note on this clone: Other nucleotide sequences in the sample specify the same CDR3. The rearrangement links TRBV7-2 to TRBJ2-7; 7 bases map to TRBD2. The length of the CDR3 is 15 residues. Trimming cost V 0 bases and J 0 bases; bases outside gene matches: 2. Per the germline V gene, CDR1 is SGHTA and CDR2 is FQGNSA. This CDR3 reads CASSLAGGSSYEQYF. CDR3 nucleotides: TGTGCCAGCAGCTTAGCGGGAGGGAGCTCCTACGAGCAGTACTTC.

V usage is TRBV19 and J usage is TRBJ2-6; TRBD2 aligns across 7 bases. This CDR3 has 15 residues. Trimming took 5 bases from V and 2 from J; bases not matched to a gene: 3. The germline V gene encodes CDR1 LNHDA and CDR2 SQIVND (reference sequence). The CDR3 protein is CASSAAGAGANVLTF. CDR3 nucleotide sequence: TGTGCCAGTAGTGCCGCGGGGGCTGGGGCCAACGTCCTGACTTTC. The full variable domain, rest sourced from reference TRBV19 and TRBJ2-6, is DGGITQSPKYLFRKEGQNVTLSCEQNLNHDAMYWYRQDPGQGLRLIYYSQIVNDFQKGDIAEGYSVSREKKESFPLTVTSAQKNPTAFYLCASSAAGAGANVLTFGAGSRLTVL.

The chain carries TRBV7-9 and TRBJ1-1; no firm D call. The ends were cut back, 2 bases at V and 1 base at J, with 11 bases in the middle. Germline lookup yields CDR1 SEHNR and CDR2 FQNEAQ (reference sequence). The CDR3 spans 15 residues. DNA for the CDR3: TGTGCCAGCAGCTTACCCGGGTCCTCGAACACTGAAGCTTTCTTT. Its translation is CASSLPGSSNTEAFF. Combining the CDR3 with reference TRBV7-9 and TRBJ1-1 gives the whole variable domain DTGVSQNPRHKITKRGQNVTFRCDPISEHNRLYWYRQTLGQGPEFLTYFQNEAQLEKSRLLSDRFSAERPKGSFSTLEIQRTEQGDSAMYLCASSLPGSSNTEAFFGQGTRLTVV.

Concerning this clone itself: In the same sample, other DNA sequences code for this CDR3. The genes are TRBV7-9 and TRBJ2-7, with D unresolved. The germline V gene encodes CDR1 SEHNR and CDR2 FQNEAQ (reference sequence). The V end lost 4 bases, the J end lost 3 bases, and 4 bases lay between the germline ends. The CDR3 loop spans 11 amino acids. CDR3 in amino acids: CASSSLYEQYF. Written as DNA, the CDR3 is TGTGCCAGCAGCTCCCTCTACGAGCAGTACTTC. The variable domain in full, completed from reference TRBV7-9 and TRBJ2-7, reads DTGVSQNPRHKITKRGQNVTFRCDPISEHNRLYWYRQTLGQGPEFLTYFQNEAQLEKSRLLSDRFSAERPKGSFSTLEIQRTEQGDSAMYLCASSSLYEQYFGPGTRLTVT.

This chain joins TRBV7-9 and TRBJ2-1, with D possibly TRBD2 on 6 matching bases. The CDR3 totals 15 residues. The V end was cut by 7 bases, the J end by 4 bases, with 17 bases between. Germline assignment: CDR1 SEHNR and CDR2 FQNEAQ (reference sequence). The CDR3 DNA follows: TGTGCCAGCAAATATAGAGAGGAGGGGTACAATGAGCAGTTCTTC. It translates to CASKYREEGYNEQFF. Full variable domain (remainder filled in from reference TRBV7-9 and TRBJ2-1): DTGVSQNPRHKITKRGQNVTFRCDPISEHNRLYWYRQTLGQGPEFLTYFQNEAQLEKSRLLSDRFSAERPKGSFSTLEIQRTEQGDSAMYLCASKYREEGYNEQFFGPGTRLTVL.

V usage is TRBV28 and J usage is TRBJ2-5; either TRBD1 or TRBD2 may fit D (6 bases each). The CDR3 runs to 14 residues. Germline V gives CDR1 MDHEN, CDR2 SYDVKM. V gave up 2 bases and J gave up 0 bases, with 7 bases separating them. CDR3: CASSLGGHQETQYF. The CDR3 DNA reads TGTGCCAGCAGTTTAGGGGGGCACCAAGAGACCCAGTACTTC. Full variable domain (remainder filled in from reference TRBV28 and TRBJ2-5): DVKVTQSSRYLVKRTGEKVFLECVQDMDHENMFWYRQDPGLGLRLIYFSYDVKMKEKGDIPEGYSVSREKKERFSLILESASTNQTSMYLCASSLGGHQETQYFGPGTRLLVL.

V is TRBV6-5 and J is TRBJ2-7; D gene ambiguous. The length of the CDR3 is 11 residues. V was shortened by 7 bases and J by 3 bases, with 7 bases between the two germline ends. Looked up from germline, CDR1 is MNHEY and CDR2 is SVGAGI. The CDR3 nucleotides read TGTGCCAGCATTGACAACTACGAGCAGTACTTC. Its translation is CASIDNYEQYF.

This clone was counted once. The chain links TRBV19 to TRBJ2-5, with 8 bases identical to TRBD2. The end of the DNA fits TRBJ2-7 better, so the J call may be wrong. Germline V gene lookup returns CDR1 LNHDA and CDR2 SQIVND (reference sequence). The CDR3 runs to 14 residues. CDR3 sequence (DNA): TGTGCCAGTAGTATGGCTAGCGGGTCGTACGAGCAGTACTTC. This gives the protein CASSMASGSYEQYF.